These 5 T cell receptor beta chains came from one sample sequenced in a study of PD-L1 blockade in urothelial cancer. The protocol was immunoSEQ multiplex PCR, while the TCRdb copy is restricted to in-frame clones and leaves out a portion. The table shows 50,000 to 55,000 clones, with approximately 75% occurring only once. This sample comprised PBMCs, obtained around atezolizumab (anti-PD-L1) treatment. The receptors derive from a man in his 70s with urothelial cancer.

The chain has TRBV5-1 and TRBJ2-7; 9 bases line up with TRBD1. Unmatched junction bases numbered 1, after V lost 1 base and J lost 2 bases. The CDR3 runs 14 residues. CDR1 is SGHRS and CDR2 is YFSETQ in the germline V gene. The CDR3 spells CASSLYRGPYEQYF. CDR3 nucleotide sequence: TGCGCCAGCAGCTTGTACAGGGGGCCCTACGAGCAGTACTTC.

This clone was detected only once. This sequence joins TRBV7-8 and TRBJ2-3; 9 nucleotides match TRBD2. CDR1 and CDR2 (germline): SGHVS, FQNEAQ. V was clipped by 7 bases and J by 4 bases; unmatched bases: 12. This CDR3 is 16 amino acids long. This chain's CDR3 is CASTPRPGLASDTQYF. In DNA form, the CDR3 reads TGTGCCAGCACGCCAAGACCGGGACTAGCTTCAGATACGCAGTATTTT.

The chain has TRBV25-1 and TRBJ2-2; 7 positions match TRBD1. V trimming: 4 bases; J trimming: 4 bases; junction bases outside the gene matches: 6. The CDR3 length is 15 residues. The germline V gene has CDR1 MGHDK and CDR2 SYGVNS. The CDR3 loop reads CASSARGLLTGELFF. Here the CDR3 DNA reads TGTGCCAGCAGTGCCAGGGGGTTACTCACCGGGGAGCTGTTTTTT.

This CDR3 reads CASFPIGVTGGELFF. The CDR3 DNA sequence: TGTGCCAGCTTCCCAATCGGGGTCACGGGCGGGGAGCTGTTTTTT. The chain uses TRBV6-5 and TRBJ2-2, with D maybe TRBD2 (5 bases). This CDR3 contains 15 residues. The germline V and J ends were trimmed by 8 bases and 7 bases, with 20 bases remaining between them. Germline values: CDR1 MNHEY, CDR2 SVGAGI.

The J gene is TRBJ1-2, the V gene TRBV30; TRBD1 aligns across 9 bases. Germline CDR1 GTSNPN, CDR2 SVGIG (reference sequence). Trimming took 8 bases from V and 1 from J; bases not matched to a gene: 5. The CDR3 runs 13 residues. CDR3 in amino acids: CAAPTGGNYGYTF. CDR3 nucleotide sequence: TGTGCCGCTCCGACAGGGGGTAACTATGGCTACACCTTC.